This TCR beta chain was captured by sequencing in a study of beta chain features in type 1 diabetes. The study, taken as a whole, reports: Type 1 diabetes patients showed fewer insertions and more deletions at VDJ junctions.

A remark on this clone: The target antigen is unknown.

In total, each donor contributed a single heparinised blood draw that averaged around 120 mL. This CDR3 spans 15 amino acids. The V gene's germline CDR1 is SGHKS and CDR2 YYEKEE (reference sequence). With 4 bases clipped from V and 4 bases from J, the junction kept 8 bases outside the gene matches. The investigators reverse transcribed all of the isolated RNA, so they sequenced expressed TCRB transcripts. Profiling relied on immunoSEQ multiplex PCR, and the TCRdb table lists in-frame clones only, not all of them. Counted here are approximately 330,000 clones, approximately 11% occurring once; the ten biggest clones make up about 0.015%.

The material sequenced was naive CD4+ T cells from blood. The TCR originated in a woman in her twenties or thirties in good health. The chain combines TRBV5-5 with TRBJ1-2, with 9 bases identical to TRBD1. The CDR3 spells CASSIGTGSPYGYTF. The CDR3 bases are TGTGCCAGCAGCATCGGGACAGGGAGTCCCTATGGCTACACCTTC. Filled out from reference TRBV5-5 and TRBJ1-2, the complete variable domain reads DAGVTQSPTHLIKTRGQQVTLRCSPISGHKSVSWYQQVLGQGPQFIFQYYEKEERGRGNFPDRFSARQFPNYSSELNVNALLLGDSALYLCASSIGTGSPYGYTFGSGTRLTVV.